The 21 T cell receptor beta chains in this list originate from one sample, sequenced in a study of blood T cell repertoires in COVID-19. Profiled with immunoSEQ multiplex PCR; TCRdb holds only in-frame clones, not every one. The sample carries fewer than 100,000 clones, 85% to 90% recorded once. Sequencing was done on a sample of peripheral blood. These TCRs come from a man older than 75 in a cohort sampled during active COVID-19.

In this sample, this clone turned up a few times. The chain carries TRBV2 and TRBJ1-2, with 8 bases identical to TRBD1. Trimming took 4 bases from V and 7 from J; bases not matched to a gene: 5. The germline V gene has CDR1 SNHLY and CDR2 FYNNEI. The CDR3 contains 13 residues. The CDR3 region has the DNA TGTGCCAGCAGTGGGACAGGGACCTCTGGCTACACCTTC. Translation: CASSGTGTSGYTF.

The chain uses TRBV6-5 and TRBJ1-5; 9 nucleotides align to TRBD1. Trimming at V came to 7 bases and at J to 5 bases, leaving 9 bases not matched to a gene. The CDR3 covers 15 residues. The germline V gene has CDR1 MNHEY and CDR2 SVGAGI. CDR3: CASTPTGGLDQPQHF. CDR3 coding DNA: TGTGCCAGCACCCCCACAGGGGGCTTAGATCAGCCCCAGCATTTT.

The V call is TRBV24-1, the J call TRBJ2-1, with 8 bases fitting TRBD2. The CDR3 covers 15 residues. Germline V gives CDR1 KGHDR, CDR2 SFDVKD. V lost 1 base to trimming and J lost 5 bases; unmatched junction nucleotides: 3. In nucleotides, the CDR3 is TGTGCCACCAGTGATTTAGCGGGGGTAAACAATGAGCAGTTCTTC. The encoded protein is CATSDLAGVNNEQFF.

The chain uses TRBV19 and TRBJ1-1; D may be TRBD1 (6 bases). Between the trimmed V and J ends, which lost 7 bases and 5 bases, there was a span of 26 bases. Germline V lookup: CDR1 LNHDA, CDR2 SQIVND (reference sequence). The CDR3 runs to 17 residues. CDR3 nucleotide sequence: TGTGCCAGTACCATAGGGGCAGGGGCGCGGAGTTATACTGAAGCTTTCTTT. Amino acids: CASTIGAGARSYTEAFF.

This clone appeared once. Here the CDR3 DNA reads TGTGCCAGCAGTTACTCGATAACTGGTTGGAACACTGAAGCTTTCTTT. Amino acids: CASSYSITGWNTEAFF. This chain links TRBV6-5 with TRBJ1-1; D gene uncertain. CDR1 is MNHEY, CDR2 SVGAGI, per germline. CDR3 length: 16 amino acids. V was shortened by 0 bases and J by 1 base, with 12 bases between the two germline ends.

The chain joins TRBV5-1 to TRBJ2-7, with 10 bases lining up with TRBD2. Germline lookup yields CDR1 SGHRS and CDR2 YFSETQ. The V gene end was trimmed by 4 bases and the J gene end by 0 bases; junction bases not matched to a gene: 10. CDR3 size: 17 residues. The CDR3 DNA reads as TGCGCCAGCAGCCCCCCGCTAGCGGGGGAGTACTCCTACGAGCAGTACGTC. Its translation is CASSPPLAGEYSYEQYV.

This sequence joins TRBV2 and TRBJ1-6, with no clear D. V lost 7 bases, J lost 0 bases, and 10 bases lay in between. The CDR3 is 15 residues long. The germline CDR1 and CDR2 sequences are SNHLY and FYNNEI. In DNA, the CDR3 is TGTGCCAGCACGCCATATAGCTCCTATAATTCACCCCTCCACTTT. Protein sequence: CASTPYSSYNSPLHF.

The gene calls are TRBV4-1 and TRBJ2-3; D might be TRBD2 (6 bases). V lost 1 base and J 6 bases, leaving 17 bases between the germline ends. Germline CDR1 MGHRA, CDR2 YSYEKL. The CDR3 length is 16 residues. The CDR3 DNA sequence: TGCGCCAGCAGCCAAGTGGGAGGTGGGCTCGCGGATACGCAGTATTTT. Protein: CASSQVGGGLADTQYF.

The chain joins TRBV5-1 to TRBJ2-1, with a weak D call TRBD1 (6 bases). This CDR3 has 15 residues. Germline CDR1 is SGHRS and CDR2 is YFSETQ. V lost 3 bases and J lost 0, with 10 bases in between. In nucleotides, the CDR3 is TGCGCCAGCAGCTATAGGGACATCTCCTACAATGAGCAGTTCTTC. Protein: CASSYRDISYNEQFF.

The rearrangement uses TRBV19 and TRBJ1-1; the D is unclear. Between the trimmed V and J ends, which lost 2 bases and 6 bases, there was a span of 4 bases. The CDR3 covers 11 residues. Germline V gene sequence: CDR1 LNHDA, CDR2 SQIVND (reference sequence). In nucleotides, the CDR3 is TGTGCCAGTAGTATAAGCGCTGAAGCTTTCTTT. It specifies CASSISAEAFF. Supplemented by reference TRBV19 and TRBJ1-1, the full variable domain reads DGGITQSPKYLFRKEGQNVTLSCEQNLNHDAMYWYRQDPGQGLRLIYYSQIVNDFQKGDIAEGYSVSREKKESFPLTVTSAQKNPTAFYLCASSISAEAFFGQGTRLTVV.

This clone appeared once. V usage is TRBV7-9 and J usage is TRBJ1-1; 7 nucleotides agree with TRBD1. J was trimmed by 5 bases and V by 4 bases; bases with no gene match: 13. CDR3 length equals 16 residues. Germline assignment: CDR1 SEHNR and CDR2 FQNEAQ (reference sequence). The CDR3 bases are TGTGCCAGCAGCTCGACTCAGACAGGGTGGGGGACTGAAGCTTTCTTT. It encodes CASSSTQTGWGTEAFF.

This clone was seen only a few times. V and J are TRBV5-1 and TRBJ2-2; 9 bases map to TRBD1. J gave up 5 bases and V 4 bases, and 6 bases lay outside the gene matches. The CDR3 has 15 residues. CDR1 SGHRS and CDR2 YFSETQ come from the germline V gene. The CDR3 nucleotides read TGCGCCAGCAGCGTTGACAGGGGGTATACCGGGGAGCTGTTTTTT. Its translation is CASSVDRGYTGELFF.

CDR3 sequence reads: CASSYSTGVGQETQYF. The CDR3 coding sequence is TGTGCCAGCAGTTACAGCACGGGGGTCGGCCAAGAGACCCAGTACTTC. The V gene is TRBV6-6, the J gene TRBJ2-5; weak D call: TRBD2 (6 bases). This CDR3 is 16 amino acids long. The germline V and J ends were trimmed by 2 bases and 1 base, with 14 bases remaining between them. The germline V gene has CDR1 MNHNY and CDR2 SVGAGI (reference sequence).

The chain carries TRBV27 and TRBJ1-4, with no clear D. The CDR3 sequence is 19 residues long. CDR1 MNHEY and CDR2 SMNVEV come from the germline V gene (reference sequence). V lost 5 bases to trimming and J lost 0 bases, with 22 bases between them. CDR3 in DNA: TGTGCCAGCAGTCATCCATTGGGCCCACGACGAGCAACTAATGAAAAACTGTTTTTT. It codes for CASSHPLGPRRATNEKLFF.

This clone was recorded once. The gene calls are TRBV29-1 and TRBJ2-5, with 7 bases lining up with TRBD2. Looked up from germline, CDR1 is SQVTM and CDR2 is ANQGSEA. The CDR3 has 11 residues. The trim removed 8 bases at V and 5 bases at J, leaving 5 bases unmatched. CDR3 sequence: CSPGEGETQYF. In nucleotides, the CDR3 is TGCAGCCCTGGGGAGGGGGAGACCCAGTACTTC.

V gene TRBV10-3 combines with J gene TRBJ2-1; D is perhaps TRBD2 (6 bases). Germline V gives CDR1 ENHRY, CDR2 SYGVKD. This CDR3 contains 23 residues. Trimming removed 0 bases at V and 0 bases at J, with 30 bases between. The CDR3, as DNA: TGTGCCATCAGTGAGTCGAATTATAGGGCGCGGGACTCCCAAGGTAGCTCCTACAATGAGCAGTTCTTC. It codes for CAISESNYRARDSQGSSYNEQFF.

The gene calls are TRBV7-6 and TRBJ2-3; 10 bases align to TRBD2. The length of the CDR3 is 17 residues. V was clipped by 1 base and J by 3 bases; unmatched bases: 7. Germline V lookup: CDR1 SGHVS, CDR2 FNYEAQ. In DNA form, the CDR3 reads TGTGCCAGCAGCTTAGAATTAGGGACTAGCGATACAGATACGCAGTATTTT. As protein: CASSLELGTSDTDTQYF.

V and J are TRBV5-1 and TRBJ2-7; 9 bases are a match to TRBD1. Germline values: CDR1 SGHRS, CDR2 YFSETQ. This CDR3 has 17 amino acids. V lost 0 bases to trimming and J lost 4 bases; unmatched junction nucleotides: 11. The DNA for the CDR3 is TGCGCCAGCAGCTTGGGACAGCCGGGACAGGGAGGTTACGAGCAGTACGTC. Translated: CASSLGQPGQGGYEQYV.

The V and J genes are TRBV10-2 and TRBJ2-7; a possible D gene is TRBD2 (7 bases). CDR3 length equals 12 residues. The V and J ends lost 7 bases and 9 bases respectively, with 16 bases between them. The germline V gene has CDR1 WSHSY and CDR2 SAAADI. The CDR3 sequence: CASTELRGAQYF. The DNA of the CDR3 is TGCGCCAGCACTGAACTTCGGGGGGCGCAGTACTTC.

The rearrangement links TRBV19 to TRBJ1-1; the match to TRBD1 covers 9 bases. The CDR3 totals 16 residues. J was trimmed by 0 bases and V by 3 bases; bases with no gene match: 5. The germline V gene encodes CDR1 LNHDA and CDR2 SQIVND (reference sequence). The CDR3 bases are TGTGCCAGTAGTATTTCGGACAGGGGTATGAACACTGAAGCTTTCTTT. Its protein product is CASSISDRGMNTEAFF.

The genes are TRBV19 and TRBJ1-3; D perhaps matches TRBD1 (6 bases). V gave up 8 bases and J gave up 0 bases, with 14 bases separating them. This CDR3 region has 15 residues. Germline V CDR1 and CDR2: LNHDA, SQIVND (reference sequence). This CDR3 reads CASLPQGHSGNTIYF. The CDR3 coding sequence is TGTGCCAGTCTCCCCCAGGGACACTCTGGAAACACCATATATTTT. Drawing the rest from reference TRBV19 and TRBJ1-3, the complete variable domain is DGGITQSPKYLFRKEGQNVTLSCEQNLNHDAMYWYRQDPGQGLRLIYYSQIVNDFQKGDIAEGYSVSREKKESFPLTVTSAQKNPTAFYLCASLPQGHSGNTIYFGEGSWLTVV.